A single sample gave rise to the 7 T cell receptor beta chains below, sequenced in a study of CXCR3-negative and CXCR3-positive naive CD8 T cells. General study points: TRB CDR3s were more hydrophobic in CXCR3-positive than in CXCR3-negative naive cells.

TRB cDNA libraries were made by UMI-labeled 5' RACE. Following a re-call of the 5' RACE reads, TCRdb has one entry per CDR3 protein and lacks DNA. The sample table includes under 70,000 distinct CDR3 sequences. These receptors lack a known antigen. The sequenced sample consisted of naive CXCR3+ CD8+ T cells from blood. Subset meaning: CD45RO-CCR7+CD27+CD95- naive CD8+ T cells expressing CXCR3 (TNR3+). The receptors stem from a human donor in good health. Some clones in this sample may be carry-over from other donors' samples.

The chain uses TRBV6-5 and TRBJ2-7; TCRdb names TRBD1, which stays unverified in the absence of DNA. The CDR3 is made up of 16 amino acids. In germline, CDR1 is MNHEY, CDR2 SVGAGI. CDR3 loop: CASSYRGGGISYEQYF.

This sequence joins TRBV9 and TRBJ2-1. Germline assignment: CDR1 SGDLS and CDR2 YYNGEE. The CDR3 is 12 amino acids. The CDR3 here is CASSQTGNEQFF.

This rearrangement joins TRBV29-1 to TRBJ2-7; there is no DNA to check the TCRdb D call of TRBD2. CDR3 length: 14 residues. Per germline, CDR1 SQVTM and CDR2 ANQGSEA. The CDR3 protein is CSVNGLAGSYEQYF.

V usage is TRBV29-1 and J usage is TRBJ2-7; as DNA is missing, the TRBD2 call by TCRdb cannot be tested. Germline V gives CDR1 SQVTM, CDR2 ANQGSEA. The CDR3 extends over 11 amino acids. The CDR3 reads CSVEELAGESF.

This chain joins TRBV12-3 or TRBV12-4 and TRBJ2-1. This CDR3 is built from 15 residues. CDR3 protein: CASSLSGGSYNEQFF.

The chain carries TRBV6-5 and TRBJ1-1. The CDR3 is 13 residues long. The germline gives CDR1 MNHEY, CDR2 SVGAGI. CDR3 amino acids: CASTPTAYTEAFF.

The V and J genes are TRBV28 and TRBJ1-6; checking the TCRdb D call of TRBD1 is not possible without DNA. The CDR3 has 15 amino acids. Germline V lookup: CDR1 MDHEN, CDR2 SYDVKM. CDR3 loop: CASSQPPDTVGPLHF.